These 10 T cell receptor beta chains came from one sample sequenced in a study of STAT5B mutations in CD4+ large granular lymphocyte leukemia. TCRdb's copy holds only in-frame clones and misses some; the assay was immunoSEQ multiplex PCR. The table includes about 31,000 clones, just under 75% detected once. The specimen was CD4+ T cells from blood buffy coats. The receptors shown here come from a human donor in good health.

The chain carries TRBV5-1 and TRBJ1-1; D is ambiguous. This CDR3 is 14 amino acids long. V was cut by 0 bases and J by 1 base, with 7 bases left in between. Germline V CDR1 and CDR2: SGHRS, YFSETQ. CDR3 DNA: TGCGCCAGCAGCTTGGGGGCGGGGAACACTGAAGCTTTCTTT. Encoded protein: CASSLGAGNTEAFF.

This clone was picked up a small number of times. The chain combines TRBV4-2 with TRBJ2-2; D is ambiguous. The CDR3 extends over 12 amino acids. Deletions cut 7 bases from V and 3 bases from J, with 6 bases between. CDR1 is LGHNA, CDR2 YNFKEQ, per germline. CDR3 bases: TGTGCCAGCACTTCATACACCGGGGAGCTGTTTTTT. Translated: CASTSYTGELFF.

Only a few counts were recorded for this clone. This chain joins TRBV4-1 and TRBJ1-1; 7 bases agree with TRBD1. The CDR3 loop spans 15 amino acids. With V trimmed by 4 bases and J by 1 base, 6 bases remained unmatched. Germline CDR1 and CDR2: MGHRA and YSYEKL. CDR3 nucleotides: TGCGCCAGCAGCCCCGCGGACAGGAAGAACACTGAAGCTTTCTTT. As protein: CASSPADRKNTEAFF.

This clone has a single count. V and J are TRBV6-6 and TRBJ2-1; D is perhaps TRBD2 (5 bases). Germline V CDR1 and CDR2: MNHNY, SVGAGI (reference sequence). This CDR3 has 15 amino acids. V dropped 6 bases and J dropped 8 bases, with 20 bases sitting between them. This chain's CDR3 is CASSKSTGTWDEQFF. The DNA of the CDR3 is TGTGCCAGCAGCAAGTCTACGGGAACGTGGGATGAGCAGTTCTTC.

The chain carries TRBV5-1 and TRBJ1-3; maybe TRBD1 (6 bases). Trimming took off 5 bases at V and 0 bases at J, with 15 bases between the two ends. The CDR3 sequence is 16 residues long. Germline V gene lookup returns CDR1 SGHRS and CDR2 YFSETQ. In DNA form, the CDR3 reads TGCGCCAGCAGTTCGGGGGGGCGAAGCTCTGGAAACACCATATATTTT. The encoded protein is CASSSGGRSSGNTIYF.

V gene TRBV7-2 combines with J gene TRBJ1-2, with 7 nucleotides matching TRBD1. J gave up 7 bases and V 5 bases, and 13 bases lay outside the gene matches. The V gene's germline CDR1 is SGHTA and CDR2 FQGNSA. The CDR3 is 15 residues long. Here the CDR3 reads CASSLLGRGFGGYTF. The DNA of the CDR3 is TGTGCCAGCAGCCTTTTAGGCAGGGGGTTCGGTGGCTACACCTTC.

By share, this clone counts as medium-sized (0.01 to 0.1%). CDR3 residues: CASSRDISYEQYF. The CDR3 region has the DNA TGTGCCAGTAGTCGGGACATATCCTACGAGCAGTACTTC. This chain joins TRBV19 and TRBJ2-7; D perhaps matches TRBD1 (6 bases). V shed 5 bases and J shed 1 base, with 9 bases lying between them. CDR1 is LNHDA and CDR2 is SQIVND in the germline V gene (reference sequence). The CDR3 spans 13 residues.

Regarding this clone: Within the sample, other DNA sequences also encode this same CDR3. The chain uses TRBV7-2 and TRBJ2-5; no clear D gene. Trimming left V 5 bases short and J 2 bases short, with 3 bases between. The germline V gene encodes CDR1 SGHTA and CDR2 FQGNSA. This CDR3 spans 11 amino acids. The CDR3 nucleotides are TGTGCCAGCAGCCCACAAGAGACCCAGTACTTC. Its protein is CASSPQETQYF.

The genes are TRBV19 and TRBJ1-4; D unclear. Trimming cost V 9 bases and J 5 bases, with 4 bases left between them. Germline CDR1 reads LNHDA; CDR2 reads SQIVND (reference sequence). The CDR3 covers 10 residues. The CDR3 DNA reads as TGTGCCAGCAGAAATGAAAAACTGTTTTTT. It translates to CASRNEKLFF.

V gene TRBV4-1 combines with J gene TRBJ2-3, with D possibly being TRBD1 or TRBD2 (5 bases each). The germline V and J ends were trimmed by 0 bases and 0 bases, with 10 bases remaining between them. There are 16 residues in the CDR3. Germline CDR1 is MGHRA and CDR2 is YSYEKL. The CDR3 loop is CASSQDEGISTDTQYF. CDR3 nucleotide sequence: TGCGCCAGCAGCCAAGACGAGGGGATTAGCACAGATACGCAGTATTTT.